Following are 8 T cell receptor beta chains from one sample sequenced in a study of neurological immune-mediated disorders. TCRdb passed the 5' RACE reads through MiXCR, listing each CDR3 protein once. The data hold around 94,000 distinct CDR3 sequences, with around 3.3% observed a single time. Sequenced: PBMCs. All receptors derive from a woman under 30 with multiple sclerosis.

This clonotype was recorded at least ten times. The rearrangement uses TRBV4-1 and TRBJ2-1, with TRBD2 matching over 7 bases. Germline V gene lookup returns CDR1 MGHRA and CDR2 YSYEKL. Trimming took 1 base from V and 10 from J; bases not matched to a gene: 7. The CDR3 covers 14 residues. CDR3 sequence (DNA): TGCGCCAGCAGCCAAGGATCCTTGGGGGGGGAGCAGTTCTTC. Amino acid sequence: CASSQGSLGGEQFF.

In this sample, this clonotype turned up many times. The rearrangement links TRBV20-1 to TRBJ2-7, with D unclear. There are 13 residues in the CDR3. The V gene lost 3 bases and the J gene lost 3 bases, with 12 bases spanning the gap. From germline, CDR1 is DFQATT and CDR2 SNEGSKA (reference sequence). CDR3 residues: CSARNSSYYEQYF. CDR3 DNA: TGCAGTGCTAGGAACAGCTCCTACTACGAGCAGTACTTC.

This clonotype showed up many times. V gene TRBV20-1 combines with J gene TRBJ2-7, with TRBD2 as a possible D gene (5 bases). V lost 6 bases, J lost 0 bases, and 15 bases lay in between. CDR1 and CDR2 from the germline V gene are DFQATT and SNEGSKA (reference sequence). There are 14 residues in the CDR3. DNA of the CDR3: TGCAGTGCAGGTGGTAGCGCTAACTCCTACGAGCAGTACTTC. Its protein is CSAGGSANSYEQYF.

Many counts were recorded for this clonotype. The CDR3 DNA follows: TGTGCCAGCAGCTTGGTTATCGCGGCAGGGGCCAAAAACATTCAGTACTTC. Residues: CASSLVIAAGAKNIQYF. The rearrangement joins TRBV5-6 to TRBJ2-4, with D tentatively TRBD1 (5 bases). The germline V gene has CDR1 SGHDT and CDR2 YYEEEE. CDR3 size: 17 residues. Trimming stripped 0 bases from V and 1 base from J, with 14 bases between.

Ten or more counts support this clonotype. The chain has TRBV20-1 and TRBJ1-1; a weak D match, TRBD1 (6 bases). CDR3 length: 15 amino acids. Germline V gives CDR1 DFQATT, CDR2 SNEGSKA (reference sequence). V was pared by 6 bases and J by 3 bases, with 20 bases between. The CDR3 sequence: CSALKPSGGYTEAFF. CDR3 DNA sequence: TGCAGTGCCCTAAAACCTTCCGGGGGCTACACTGAAGCTTTCTTT.

This clonotype was observed many times. The chain is built from TRBV14 and TRBJ2-1; 7 nucleotides align to TRBD1. The CDR3 extends over 20 amino acids. CDR1 is SGHDN, CDR2 FVKESK, per germline. After removal of 0 bases from V and 4 bases from J, the junction contained 18 bases not matched to a gene. CDR3 in DNA: TGTGCCAGCAGCCAAGAACAGGGGAATGTAGGGCTCGTCCGTTACAATGAGCAGTTCTTC. It is translated as CASSQEQGNVGLVRYNEQFF.

This clonotype has ten or more counts. The rearrangement joins TRBV5-1 to TRBJ2-3, with 7 bases aligning to TRBD2. The CDR3 covers 15 residues. Germline-derived CDR1 and CDR2 are SGHRS and YFSETQ. V shed 4 bases and J 2 bases; nucleotides not matched to a gene: 7. The CDR3 DNA follows: TGCGCCAGCAGCCTGACCGGGACTACCACAGATACGCAGTATTTT. This codes for CASSLTGTTTDTQYF.

This clonotype was recorded at least ten times. This chain links TRBV6-1 with TRBJ2-1; D is uncertain. V lost 6 bases and J lost 0, with 12 bases in between. CDR3 length equals 15 residues. Germline-derived CDR1 and CDR2 are MNHNS and SASEGT. The CDR3 bases are TGTGCCAGCAGCTCTATCCATTCCTCCTACAATGAGCAGTTCTTC. Its translation: CASSSIHSSYNEQFF.